A selection of T cell receptor beta chains follows, all from one sample in a study of blood T cell repertoires in COVID-19. Measured with immunoSEQ multiplex PCR; TCRdb has only the in-frame clones, and not every one. In the table there are about 80,000 clones, approximately 76% of which are singletons. The sample comprised peripheral blood. The origin of the receptors is a man between 65 and 80 years old with active or convalescent COVID-19. Each CDR3 is given with its conserved first and last residue. Fields, in order: clone size, V gene, D gene, J gene, CDR3 protein, CDR3 DNA. The D gene is left open where the match is weak. The size field is filled for only some rows; it gives once, few, many or a size class.

NA	TRBV19	NA	TRBJ1-1	CASSTVPNTEAFF	TGTGCCAGTTCAACAGTTCCGAACACTGAAGCTTTCTTT
NA	TRBV28	NA	TRBJ1-2	CASSPTLRVSGYTF	TGTGCCAGCAGTCCCACGCTTCGGGTTTCTGGCTACACCTTC
NA	TRBV30	TRBD2	TRBJ2-7	CACLLAGYYEQYF	TGTGCCTGTCTACTAGCGGGGTACTACGAGCAGTACTTC
NA	TRBV9	TRBD1	TRBJ1-1	CASSDRENTEAFF	TGTGCCAGCAGTGACAGGGAGAACACTGAAGCTTTCTTT
NA	TRBV24-1	TRBD1	TRBJ1-2	CATSGAGKTGESGYTF	TGTGCCACTTCCGGTGCCGGCAAGACAGGGGAAAGTGGCTACACCTTC
NA	TRBV24-1	TRBD2	TRBJ2-5	CATSGGGTQETQYF	TGTGCCACCAGTGGGGGGGGGACTCAAGAGACCCAGTACTTC
once	TRBV19	TRBD1	TRBJ2-7	CASSAPGQGLYEQYF	TGTGCCAGTAGTGCACCGGGACAGGGCCTTTACGAGCAGTACTTC
NA	TRBV5-1	TRBD1	TRBJ2-1	CASSWTGSYEEQFF	TGCGCCAGCAGCTGGACAGGGTCTTATGAAGAGCAGTTCTTC
NA	TRBV6-6	NA	TRBJ1-2	CASSPPREGTGYTF	TGTGCCAGCAGCCCCCCCAGGGAGGGGACTGGCTACACCTTC
NA	TRBV20-1	TRBD2	TRBJ2-7	CSASSGSGGPREQYF	TGCAGTGCTAGTTCGGGAAGCGGGGGGCCACGGGAGCAGTACTTC
NA	TRBV28	NA	TRBJ1-1	CATSRRTKGTEAFF	TGTGCCACCTCGAGGCGGACAAAAGGCACTGAAGCTTTCTTT
NA	TRBV19	NA	TRBJ2-2	CASRLLGDFTGELFF	TGTGCCAGTAGGTTATTGGGGGACTTCACCGGGGAGCTGTTTTTT
few	TRBV21-1	NA	TRBJ2-3	CASSKALSSGTAVYPDTQYF	TGTGCCAGCAGCAAAGCCCTAAGTTCCGGGACAGCAGTCTATCCAGATACGCAGTATTTT
NA	TRBV7-9	TRBD2	TRBJ2-1	CASSLVRGGNNEQFF	TGTGCCAGCAGCTTAGTTCGGGGGGGAAACAATGAGCAGTTCTTC
NA	TRBV3-1/TRBV3-2	NA	TRBJ1-2	CASSQFGVDYGYTF	TGTGCCAGCAGCCAGTTCGGTGTGGACTATGGCTACACCTTC
NA	TRBV6-2/TRBV6-3	NA	TRBJ2-4	CASSSRDMAAKNIQYF	TGTGCCAGCAGTTCCCGGGACATGGCCGCCAAAAACATTCAGTACTTC
many	TRBV9	NA	TRBJ1-2	CASSVGGDYGYTF	TGTGCCAGCAGCGTAGGGGGGGACTATGGCTACACCTTC
NA	TRBV6-2/TRBV6-3	TRBD1	TRBJ1-1	CASSYHTGGNTEAFF	TGTGCCAGCAGTTATCACACAGGGGGGAACACTGAAGCTTTCTTT
NA	TRBV2	TRBD1	TRBJ1-4	CASRREQGAVEKLFF	TGTGCCAGCAGAAGGGAACAGGGGGCGGTGGAAAAACTGTTTTTT
NA	TRBV5-1	NA	TRBJ1-1	CASSQRYGTPMFSTEAFF	TGCGCCAGCAGCCAGAGATACGGGACTCCTATGTTCTCAACTGAAGCTTTCTTT
NA	TRBV6-1	TRBD2	TRBJ2-3	CASSEERRGGDTQYF	TGTGCCAGCAGTGAAGAGCGGAGGGGAGGGGATACGCAGTATTTT
once	TRBV27	TRBD1	TRBJ2-7	CASRLTGGSRSYEQYF	TGTGCCAGCAGGCTAACAGGGGGCTCCCGCTCCTACGAGCAGTACTTC
once	TRBV7-6	TRBD2	TRBJ2-5	CASSTLAGAGQGQYF	TGTGCCAGCAGCACCCTAGCGGGGGCCGGTCAGGGCCAGTACTTC
NA	TRBV27	NA	TRBJ2-3	CASSPGTIVDTQYF	TGTGCCAGCAGTCCCGGGACAATTGTCGATACGCAGTATTTT
once	TRBV19	TRBD1	TRBJ2-7	CASDPGQTGEQYF	TGTGCCAGTGATCCGGGACAGACGGGCGAGCAGTACTTC
few	TRBV6-1	NA	TRBJ1-5	CASSEGLNQPQHF	TGTGCCAGCAGTGAAGGTCTCAATCAGCCCCAGCATTTT